This TCR beta chain was obtained from a study of molecular identifiers for immune sequencing clone quantification. This clonotype was observed a few times. The junction and the germline gene differ at one end; a read error may be behind it. Making the bulk TCR libraries relied on previously described methods and listed TCR primers. TCRdb recomputed calls from the PCR reads with MiXCR, one row per CDR3 protein. The sample lists some 650,000 distinct CDR3 sequences, roughly 21% seen once, with 0.75% to 0.95% in the top ten. Germline CDR1 is LNHDA and CDR2 is SQIVND (reference sequence). The CDR3 sequence is 13 residues long.

The chain is built from TRBV19 and TRBJ2-7; D perhaps matches TRBD2 (5 bases). The sequenced sample consisted of naive CD8+ T cells from blood, with Jurkat cell RNA spiked in. Indicated subset: FACS-sorted CD8+CD4-CCR7+CD45RA+ naive T cells. The sequence derives from a human donor in good health. Some libraries in this study had Jurkat cell RNA spiked in. The CDR3: CASSMDFEYGQYF. CDR3 DNA sequence: TGTGCCAGTAGTATGGACTTCGAGTACGGGCAGTACTTC.